The entry below describes one T cell receptor beta chain. The antigen this receptor binds is unknown. No qualities accompany the bases; no much larger clone lies one base away. Using the deep immunoSEQ assay, multiplex PCR amplified TCR CDR3 regions from genomic DNA. Extracted genomic DNA from each cell subset was distributed evenly across all wells of several immunoSEQ 96-well plates, and each plate was treated as a replicate. For sorted subsets, approximately 190 ng of genomic DNA, equivalent to around 31,000 T cell genomes, went into each replicate PCR. The purified libraries were quantified using a Qubit 3.0 fluorometer, sized with a Bioanalyzer 2100, and then quantified again using the KAPA Library Quantification kit. Each immunoSEQ 96-well plate was sequenced on its own single-read 150-cycle Illumina NextSeq 550 flow cell. The authors' pipeline ran thus. Because the immunoSEQ output included only junctional sequences and no quality scores, the filtering could not be the same as the filtering used for full-length reads. Sequences were annotated with PyIR, a Python wrapper for IgBLAST v1.9, and V/J genes and CDR3 were assigned using IMGT germline references. Reads with weak V/J assignments (E-value above 1e-6), missing CDR3, stop codons, out-of-frame junctions, or ambiguous translated residues were removed. A V3J clonotype was defined by an identical inferred V gene, J gene, and CDR3 amino acid sequence. The percentage overlap between two repertoires was calculated by dividing the number of shared unique clonotypes by the size of the smaller repertoire. RTK rarefaction, the Chao1 estimator, and Recon v2.1 estimates of unobserved clonotypes were used to assess repertoire richness. OLGA was used to compute generation probabilities for all TCRbeta clonotypes that the gDNA method yielded from four donors. This is the immuneACCESS table as TCRdb keeps it, with only in-frame sequences that have V and J called. A part of the clones is gone; compared with another copy, unresolved V genes explain less than half, and the rest is unexplained. V and J calls and clone size come straight from that table; D and trimming were deduced from the DNA. The sample table lists roughly 2.2 million clones, around 90% of them with a count of one. Clones ranked in the top ten supply 0.37% of the sample.

These data belong to a study of shared clonotypes between healthy human individuals (dated by TCRdb to the early 2020s). The study in broad terms: The cohort comprised a couple of women and three men aged 18 to 49 years. For each donor, CD4 naive and CD4 memory were each given three plates, CD8 naive was given two plates, and CD8 memory was given one plate. To estimate repertoire size and how much clonotypes are shared between individuals, the study performed deep sequencing of blood TCR repertoires from five healthy adults. To increase sequencing depth and limit assay-specific biases, TCR repertoire library preparation and sequencing were carried out by different laboratories using diverse techniques. Each donor's leukapheresis produced roughly between about 0.8 and 10 billion PBMCs. Results and caveats for the whole study, not just this receptor: The genetic and exposure-history diversity represented was limited by the small number of donors. Incomplete sequencing was indicated by rarefaction of sorted-subset datasets, despite the large sequencing depth. When several donors were compared, the shared fraction of clonotypes was 5% to 6.5% for naive CD4, about 4% for naive CD8, 2.3% for memory CD4, and 0.35% to 0.5% for memory CD8. Naive subsets generally had larger estimated clonotype richness than memory subsets. Pairwise subsampling led to the expectation that sequencing depth would affect the degree of clonotype sharing among donors. Higher generation probabilities were observed for clonotypes shared by all four sorted-subset donors than for non-shared clonotypes. Sampling was restricted to blood, and TCR repertoires in tissue are likely to differ from TCR repertoires in blood.

The donors were healthy, HIV-negative adults with no recently reported acute infections or vaccinations. All donors were Caucasian adults living in Nashville, Tennessee, USA. CD4+ T cells were enriched by magnetic negative selection, after which naive cells were positively selected on CD45RA and the negative fraction was taken as the memory subset. Blood was obtained by leukapheresis, after which PBMCs were separated by Ficoll-Histopaque density gradient centrifugation and cryopreserved in liquid nitrogen vapor phase. Purity and quantity of every magnetically sorted T cell population were checked by analytical flow cytometry. Each sorted fraction had its genomic DNA isolated and then quantified by UV absorbance on a Nanodrop 2000c. From the germline V gene (reference sequence), CDR1 is SEHNR and CDR2 is FQNEAQ. From the cysteine up to the phenylalanine, the CDR3 has a length of 16 residues. Only the CDR3 part of the read is kept: 48 bases, read in frame from the first base. Trimmed from V: 5 bases; trimmed from J: 6 bases; junction bases lacking a gene match: 15.

The chain joins TRBV7-9 to TRBJ2-7; TRBD1 matches 8 bases in the middle. Sequenced input: naive CD4+ T cells from PBMCs. Taken with the paper, the label for cell subset or site translates to: CD45RA+ positively selected. The clonotype was recovered from a man aged 18 to 35 in good health. Some clones in this sample may be carry-over from other donors' samples. The bases read TGTGCCAGCAGCACCTCCCTGACAGGGGCTCTCGGCGAGCAGTACTTC. The translation is CASSTSLTGALGEQYF. The entire variable domain, with the stretches around the CDR3 drawn from the reference TRBV7-9 and TRBJ2-7 proteins, is DTGVSQNPRHKITKRGQNVTFRCDPISEHNRLYWYRQTLGQGPEFLTYFQNEAQLEKSRLLSDRFSAERPKGSFSTLEIQRTEQGDSAMYLCASSTSLTGALGEQYFGPGTRLTVT.